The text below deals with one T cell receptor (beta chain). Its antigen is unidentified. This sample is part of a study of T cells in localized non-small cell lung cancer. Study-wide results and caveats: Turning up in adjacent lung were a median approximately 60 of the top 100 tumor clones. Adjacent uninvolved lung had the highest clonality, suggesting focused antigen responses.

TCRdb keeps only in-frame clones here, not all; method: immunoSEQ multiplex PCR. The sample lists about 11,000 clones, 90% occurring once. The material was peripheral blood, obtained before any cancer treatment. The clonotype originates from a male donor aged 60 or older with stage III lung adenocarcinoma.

CDR3 sequence: CASITPRTGGGGYTF. The CDR3 nucleotides are TGTGCCAGCATCACGCCCCGGACAGGGGGGGGTGGCTACACCTTC. V is TRBV28 and J is TRBJ1-2; 10 nucleotides line up with TRBD1. CDR3 length equals 15 residues. In germline, CDR1 is MDHEN, CDR2 SYDVKM. Germline trimming cut 7 bases from V and 7 bases from J; bases unmatched to any gene: 12.